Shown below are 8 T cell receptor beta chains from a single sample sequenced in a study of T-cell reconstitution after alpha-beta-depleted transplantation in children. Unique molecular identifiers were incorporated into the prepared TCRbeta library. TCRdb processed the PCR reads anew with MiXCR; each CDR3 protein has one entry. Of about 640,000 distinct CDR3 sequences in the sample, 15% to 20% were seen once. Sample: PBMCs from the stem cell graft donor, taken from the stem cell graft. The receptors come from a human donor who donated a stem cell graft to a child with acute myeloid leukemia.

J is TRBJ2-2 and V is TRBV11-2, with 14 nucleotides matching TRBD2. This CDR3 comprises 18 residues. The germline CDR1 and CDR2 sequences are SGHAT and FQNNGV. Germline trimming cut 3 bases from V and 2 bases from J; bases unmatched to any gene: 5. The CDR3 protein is CASSFRLAGGLNTGELFF. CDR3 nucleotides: TGTGCCAGCAGCTTCCGACTAGCGGGGGGGCTTAACACCGGGGAGCTGTTTTTT.

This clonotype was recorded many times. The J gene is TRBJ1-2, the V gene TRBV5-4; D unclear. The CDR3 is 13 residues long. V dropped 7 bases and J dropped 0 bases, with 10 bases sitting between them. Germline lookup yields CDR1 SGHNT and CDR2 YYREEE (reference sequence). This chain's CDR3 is CASGRPANYGYTF. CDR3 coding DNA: TGTGCCAGCGGAAGACCAGCTAACTATGGCTACACCTTC.

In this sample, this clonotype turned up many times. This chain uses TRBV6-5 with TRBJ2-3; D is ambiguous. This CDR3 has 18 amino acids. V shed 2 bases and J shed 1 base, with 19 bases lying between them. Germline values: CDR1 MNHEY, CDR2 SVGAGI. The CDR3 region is CASSYRASWGYGTDTQYF. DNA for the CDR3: TGTGCCAGCAGTTACAGGGCCAGTTGGGGTTACGGCACAGATACGCAGTATTTT.

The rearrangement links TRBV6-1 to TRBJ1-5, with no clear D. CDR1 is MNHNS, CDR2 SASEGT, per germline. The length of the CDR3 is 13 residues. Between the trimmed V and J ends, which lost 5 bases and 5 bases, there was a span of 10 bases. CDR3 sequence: CASSLRVDQPQHF. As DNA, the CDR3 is TGTGCCAGCAGTCTCCGGGTAGATCAGCCCCAGCATTTT.

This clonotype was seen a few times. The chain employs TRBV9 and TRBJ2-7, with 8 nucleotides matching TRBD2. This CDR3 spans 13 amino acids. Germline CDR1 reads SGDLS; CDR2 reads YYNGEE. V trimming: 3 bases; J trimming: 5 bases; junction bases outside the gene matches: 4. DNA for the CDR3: TGTGCCAGCAGCGGCTCAGCGGGGGACGAGCAGTACTTC. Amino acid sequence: CASSGSAGDEQYF.

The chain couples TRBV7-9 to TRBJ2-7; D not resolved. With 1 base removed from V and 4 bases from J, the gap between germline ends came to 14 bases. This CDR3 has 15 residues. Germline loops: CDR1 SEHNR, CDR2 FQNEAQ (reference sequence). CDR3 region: CASSLGWGLDYEQYF. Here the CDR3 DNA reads TGTGCCAGCAGCTTAGGATGGGGTTTGGATTACGAGCAGTACTTC.

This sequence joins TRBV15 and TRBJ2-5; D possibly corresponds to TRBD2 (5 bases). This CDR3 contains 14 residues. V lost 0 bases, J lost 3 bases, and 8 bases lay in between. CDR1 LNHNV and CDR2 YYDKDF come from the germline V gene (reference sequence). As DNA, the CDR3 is TGTGCCACCAGCAGAGATCCCGGGGAAGAGACCCAGTACTTC. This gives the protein CATSRDPGEETQYF.

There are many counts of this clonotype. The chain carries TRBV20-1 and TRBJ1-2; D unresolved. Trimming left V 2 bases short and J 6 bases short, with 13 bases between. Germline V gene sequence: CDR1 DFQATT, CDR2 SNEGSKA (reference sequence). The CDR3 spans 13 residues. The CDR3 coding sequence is TGCAGTGCTAGAAAAGGTGGTGGAGATGGCTACACCTTC. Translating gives CSARKGGGDGYTF.